What follows are 14 T cell receptor beta chains derived from one specimen sequenced in a study of OX40 agonist ivuxolimab in advanced cancers. Sequencing was performed with immunoSEQ multiplex PCR; in TCRdb, only in-frame clones are kept and a portion is missing. The data contain around 100,000 clones, approximately 90% of them singletons. Specimen: CD4+ or CD8+ T cells sorted from blood, collected in a trial of the OX40 agonist ivuxolimab. Receptor source: an adult with an advanced solid tumor such as melanoma, head and neck, liver or kidney cancer.

The chain carries TRBV27 and TRBJ2-1; 9 bases map to TRBD2. There are 17 residues in the CDR3. V shed 3 bases and J 4 bases; nucleotides not matched to a gene: 10. Germline V CDR1 and CDR2: MNHEY, SMNVEV (reference sequence). CDR3 coding DNA: TGTGCCAGCAGTTTCGGGTTACTAGCGGGCGTATACAATGAGCAGTTCTTC. It specifies CASSFGLLAGVYNEQFF.

The chain carries TRBV28 and TRBJ1-5, with D unclear. The V gene's germline CDR1 is MDHEN and CDR2 SYDVKM. The CDR3 contains 13 residues. Trimming took off 6 bases at V and 3 bases at J, with 9 bases between the two ends. CDR3 loop: CASRRVSNQPQHF. Here the CDR3 DNA reads TGTGCCAGCAGAAGAGTATCCAATCAGCCCCAGCATTTT.

J is TRBJ2-6 and V is TRBV19, with TRBD1 identical over 9 bases. Germline-derived CDR1 and CDR2 are LNHDA and SQIVND (reference sequence). J lost 2 bases, V lost 6 bases, and 2 bases had no gene match. The CDR3 runs to 15 residues. The CDR3 DNA is TGTGCCAGTAGCGGACAGGGGACTGGGGCCAACGTCCTGACTTTC. Protein sequence: CASSGQGTGANVLTF. Full variable domain (missing parts from reference TRBV19 and TRBJ2-6): DGGITQSPKYLFRKEGQNVTLSCEQNLNHDAMYWYRQDPGQGLRLIYYSQIVNDFQKGDIAEGYSVSREKKESFPLTVTSAQKNPTAFYLCASSGQGTGANVLTFGAGSRLTVL.

This chain uses TRBV7-2 with TRBJ2-7, with TRBD2 matching 7 bases. Unmatched junction bases numbered 10, after V lost 2 bases and J lost 3 bases. From germline, CDR1 is SGHTA and CDR2 FQGNSA. The CDR3 totals 16 residues. The CDR3 region has the DNA TGTGCCAGCAGCTTACTACCACTTGGCGGGAGCTACGAGCAGTACTTC. Amino acids: CASSLLPLGGSYEQYF.

The rearrangement uses TRBV15 and TRBJ2-1; D unclear. V lost 0 bases to trimming and J lost 2 bases, with 8 bases between them. CDR1 and CDR2 from the germline V gene are LNHNV and YYDKDF (reference sequence). This CDR3 has 15 amino acids. The CDR3 loop reads CATSRDQPTYNEQFF. CDR3 DNA: TGTGCCACCAGCAGAGATCAACCAACCTACAATGAGCAGTTCTTC.

The rearrangement joins TRBV30 to TRBJ1-2; D unclear. CDR1 is GTSNPN and CDR2 is SVGIG in the germline V gene (reference sequence). Trimming removed 1 base at V and 1 base at J, with 16 bases between. The CDR3 loop spans 16 amino acids. The CDR3 sequence is CAWSDPPLDNNYGYTF. The CDR3 DNA sequence: TGTGCCTGGAGTGACCCACCCCTCGACAATAACTATGGCTACACCTTC. Full variable domain (missing parts from reference TRBV30 and TRBJ1-2): SQTIHQWPATLVQPVGSPLSLECTVEGTSNPNLYWYRQAAGRGLQLLFYSVGIGQISSEVPQNLSASRPQDRQFILSSKKLLLSDSGFYLCAWSDPPLDNNYGYTFGSGTRLTVV.

CDR3 in DNA: TGTGCCAGCAGCGTGACCCCGTACGATGAGCAGTTCTTC. Encoded protein: CASSVTPYDEQFF. The rearrangement uses TRBV9 and TRBJ2-1; D is undetermined. The V gene's germline CDR1 is SGDLS and CDR2 YYNGEE. This CDR3 region has 13 residues. The V end lost 2 bases, the J end lost 8 bases, and 11 bases lay between the germline ends. The variable domain in full, with the rest retrieved from reference TRBV9 and TRBJ2-1, is DSGVTQTPKHLITATGQRVTLRCSPRSGDLSVYWYQQSLDQGLQFLIQYYNGEERAKGNILERFSAQQFPDLHSELNLSSLELGDSALYFCASSVTPYDEQFFGPGTRLTVL.

This chain joins TRBV28 and TRBJ1-3, with D perhaps TRBD1 (5 bases). Germline lookup yields CDR1 MDHEN and CDR2 SYDVKM. This CDR3 spans 14 amino acids. V shed 3 bases and J shed 5 bases, with 11 bases lying between them. The CDR3 sequence: CASSFQGGRNTIYF. CDR3 DNA sequence: TGTGCCAGCAGTTTCCAGGGCGGCAGAAACACCATATATTTT.

The V gene is TRBV27, the J gene TRBJ1-5, with D uncertain. From germline, CDR1 is MNHEY and CDR2 SMNVEV (reference sequence). The CDR3 consists of 14 residues. V gave up 3 bases and J gave up 4 bases, with 10 bases separating them. DNA of the CDR3: TGTGCCAGCAGTTTTAATTCGGGGAATCAGCCCCAGCATTTT. As protein: CASSFNSGNQPQHF.

The CDR3 bases are TGTGCCAGCACTAACAGGGGTGGAGAGACCCAGTACTTC. Residues: CASTNRGGETQYF. The V gene is TRBV28, the J gene TRBJ2-5, with TRBD1 identical over 7 bases. V gave up 7 bases and J gave up 4 bases; unmatched junction bases: 6. The CDR3 has 13 residues. Germline V CDR1 and CDR2: MDHEN, SYDVKM.

The gene calls are TRBV28 and TRBJ1-1; no clear D. V was shortened by 4 bases and J by 1 base, with 10 bases between the two germline ends. The CDR3 is 14 amino acids. Germline loops: CDR1 MDHEN, CDR2 SYDVKM. The CDR3 loop reads CASSWTEWNTEAFF. CDR3 nucleotides: TGTGCCAGCAGTTGGACGGAATGGAACACTGAAGCTTTCTTT.

The V and J genes are TRBV15 and TRBJ2-2; 9 bases map to TRBD2. Trimming at V came to 1 base and at J to 3 bases, leaving 3 bases not matched to a gene. The CDR3 totals 16 residues. Germline V gene lookup returns CDR1 LNHNV and CDR2 YYDKDF (reference sequence). The CDR3 DNA reads TGTGCCACCAGCAGAGCCGGGACTAGCTACACCGGGGAGCTGTTTTTT. This gives the protein CATSRAGTSYTGELFF.

The CDR3 DNA reads TGTGCCAGCAGTTTACGAGGTGAAAAACTGTTTTTT. It is translated as CASSLRGEKLFF. V gene TRBV28 combines with J gene TRBJ1-4; D is undetermined. The germline gives CDR1 MDHEN, CDR2 SYDVKM. V was trimmed by 2 bases and J by 7 bases, leaving 5 bases between them. There are 12 residues in the CDR3.

The V call is TRBV5-4, the J call TRBJ2-5; the D gene could be TRBD1 or TRBD2 (5 bases each). The CDR3 has 13 amino acids. Germline CDR1 is SGHNT and CDR2 is YYREEE (reference sequence). V was shortened by 4 bases and J by 3 bases, with 10 bases between the two germline ends. The CDR3 region is CASSPGPKETQYF. The CDR3 bases are TGTGCCAGCAGCCCGGGACCAAAAGAGACCCAGTACTTC.